The present T cell receptor beta chain was sequenced within a study of cytomegalovirus exposure and HLA in healthy donors. Whole-study findings and limits: The classifier reportedly diagnosed cytomegalovirus status with high specificity and sensitivity. Listed as cytomegalovirus-associated were 150 to 200 TCR beta chains. As confirmed in vitro, three CMV-associated chains were specific for CMV antigens. Presence/absence analyses supposed approximately even sequencing depth among donors.

Trimming left V 6 bases short and J 5 bases short, with 17 bases between. Germline V lookup: CDR1 SGHRS, CDR2 YFSETQ. The CDR3 contains 14 residues. As regards this clone: Its antigen is currently unknown.

The study ran its PCR with 60 Vbeta and 13 Jbeta primers. Data came from immunoSEQ multiplex PCR; TCRdb stores just in-frame clones and leaves some out. Among about 110,000 clones listed, roughly 80% were seen once. The clonotype comes from a man aged 45-65 years in good health and CMV-seronegative. The chain recombines TRBV5-1 with TRBJ2-5; D possibly corresponds to TRBD2 (5 bases). Sequences were obtained from PBMCs. The CDR3 DNA sequence: TGCGCCAGCATTCCCAGCTTCGGCGGGGAGACCCAGTACTTC. This encodes CASIPSFGGETQYF.